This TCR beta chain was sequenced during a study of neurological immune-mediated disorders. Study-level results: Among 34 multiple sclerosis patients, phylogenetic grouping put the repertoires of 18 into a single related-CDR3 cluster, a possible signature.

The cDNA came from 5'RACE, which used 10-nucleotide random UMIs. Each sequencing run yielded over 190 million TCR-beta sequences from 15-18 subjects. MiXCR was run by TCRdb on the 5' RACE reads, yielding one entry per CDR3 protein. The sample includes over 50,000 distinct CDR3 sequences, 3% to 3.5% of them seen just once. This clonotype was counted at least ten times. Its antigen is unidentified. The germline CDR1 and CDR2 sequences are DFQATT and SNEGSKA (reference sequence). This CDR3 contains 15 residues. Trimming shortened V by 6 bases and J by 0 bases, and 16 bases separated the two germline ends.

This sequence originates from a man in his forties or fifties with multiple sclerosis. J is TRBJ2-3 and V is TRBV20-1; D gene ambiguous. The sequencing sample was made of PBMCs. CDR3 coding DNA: TGCAGTGCCCTAGAGCCCAAGAGAAGCACAGATACGCAGTATTTT. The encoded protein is CSALEPKRSTDTQYF.